This TCR beta chain derives from a study of blood T cell repertoires in COVID-19. Study in general: COVID-19 samples, acute and convalescent, were from the United States, Italy and Spain. Sources were T cells, B-cell-depleted T cells, or PBMCs; the material itself was cDNA or gDNA.

This clone was recorded once. Study processing details: Amplifying reference gene primers gave estimates of nucleated cell counts. The method was immunoSEQ multiplex PCR; TCRdb's version includes in-frame clones alone and lacks a portion of them. The V and J calls and clone size come from that table; D and trimming were worked out from the DNA. This table holds 240,000 or so clones, approximately 86% found once. Per the germline V gene, CDR1 is WSHSY and CDR2 is SAAADI. Germline trimming cut 5 bases from V and 3 bases from J; bases unmatched to any gene: 11. The CDR3 loop spans 17 amino acids. The specimen was peripheral blood. This clonotype was obtained from a woman aged 30 to 39 who had recovered from COVID-19. V gene TRBV10-2 combines with J gene TRBJ1-1, with 11 nucleotides matching TRBD1. CDR3 coding DNA: TGCGCCAGCAGTCCTGTGACCGGGACAGGGGGGGACACTGAAGCTTTCTTT. Protein: CASSPVTGTGGDTEAFF.